Listed here are 13 T cell receptor beta chains from one sample, sequenced in a study of blood T cell repertoires in COVID-19. Method: immunoSEQ multiplex PCR; TCRdb's copy keeps in-frame clones and lacks some. The data hold about 120,000 clones, with 78% observed a single time. What was sequenced was peripheral blood. Receptor source: a man aged 65-85 years with acute or convalescent COVID-19.

The rearrangement uses TRBV30 and TRBJ1-4, with TRBD1 matching 7 bases. The CDR3 has 13 residues. CDR1 and CDR2 (germline): GTSNPN, SVGIG (reference sequence). The V gene end was trimmed by 6 bases and the J gene end by 5 bases; junction bases not matched to a gene: 6. In nucleotides, the CDR3 is TGTGCCTGCTCCGGGACAGAGAATGAAAAACTGTTTTTT. Its translation: CACSGTENEKLFF. The full variable domain, rest sourced from reference TRBV30 and TRBJ1-4, is SQTIHQWPATLVQPVGSPLSLECTVEGTSNPNLYWYRQAAGRGLQLLFYSVGIGQISSEVPQNLSASRPQDRQFILSSKKLLLSDSGFYLCACSGTENEKLFFGSGTQLSVL.

This clone came up once. This chain joins TRBV5-5 and TRBJ2-1, with TRBD1 identical over 10 bases. The germline V gene has CDR1 SGHKS and CDR2 YYEKEE (reference sequence). This CDR3 spans 16 amino acids. V shed 4 bases, J shed 1 base, and the junction held 5 bases outside the gene matches. CDR3 protein: CASSEGTGDSYNEQFF. CDR3 coding DNA: TGTGCCAGCAGCGAGGGGACAGGGGATTCCTACAATGAGCAGTTCTTC. Complete variable domain (other parts from reference TRBV5-5 and TRBJ2-1): DAGVTQSPTHLIKTRGQQVTLRCSPISGHKSVSWYQQVLGQGPQFIFQYYEKEERGRGNFPDRFSARQFPNYSSELNVNALLLGDSALYLCASSEGTGDSYNEQFFGPGTRLTVL.

J is TRBJ2-6 and V is TRBV5-1; D remains ambiguous. The CDR3 sequence is 15 residues long. Per germline, CDR1 SGHRS and CDR2 YFSETQ. V was pared by 4 bases and J by 0 bases, with 8 bases between. CDR3 bases: TGCGCCAGCAGCATACAGAGCTCTGGGGCCAACGTCCTGACTTTC. This sequence encodes CASSIQSSGANVLTF.

The chain joins TRBV2 to TRBJ1-2; possibly TRBD1 for D (5 bases). The CDR3 loop spans 14 amino acids. CDR1 and CDR2 (germline): SNHLY, FYNNEI. With 7 bases removed from V and 4 bases from J, the gap between germline ends came to 16 bases. The CDR3 nucleotides are TGTGCCAGCACCATAACAGGTCGAGGCTATGGCTACACCTTC. As protein: CASTITGRGYGYTF.

The chain uses TRBV4-2 and TRBJ2-1, with 8 bases identical to TRBD2. Trimming took 1 base from V and 8 from J; bases not matched to a gene: 4. Germline-derived CDR1 and CDR2 are LGHNA and YNFKEQ. This CDR3 spans 14 amino acids. CDR3 coding DNA: TGTGCCAGCAGCCAAGGAGGACTAGCAGATGAGCAGTTCTTC. This translates into CASSQGGLADEQFF.

The chain uses TRBV5-6 and TRBJ1-1; D gene unclear. The CDR3 is 12 residues long. Germline V gene lookup returns CDR1 SGHDT and CDR2 YYEEEE. V lost 5 bases and J lost 1, with 6 bases in between. This CDR3 reads CASRNRNTEAFF. DNA for the CDR3: TGTGCCAGCAGAAACAGGAACACTGAAGCTTTCTTT.

The chain combines TRBV5-6 with TRBJ1-6; TRBD1 aligns across 8 bases. V lost 3 bases and J lost 4; bases outside the gene matches: 6. The CDR3 is made up of 16 amino acids. Germline lookup yields CDR1 SGHDT and CDR2 YYEEEE. The CDR3 loop is CASSSRRQGYNSPLHF. CDR3 in DNA: TGTGCCAGCAGCTCCCGGCGACAGGGGTATAATTCACCCCTCCACTTT.

The chain has TRBV2 and TRBJ2-4; 9 nucleotides align to TRBD2. J was trimmed by 1 base and V by 0 bases; bases with no gene match: 10. The CDR3 sequence is 19 residues long. In germline, CDR1 is SNHLY, CDR2 FYNNEI. The CDR3 protein is CASSEAPWTSAGAKNIQYF. CDR3 DNA: TGTGCCAGCAGTGAAGCTCCTTGGACTAGCGCGGGGGCCAAAAACATTCAGTACTTC.

The chain joins TRBV15 to TRBJ1-5, with D maybe TRBD1 (6 bases). Trimming left V 2 bases short and J 4 bases short, with 6 bases between. CDR3 length equals 13 residues. In germline, CDR1 is LNHNV, CDR2 YYDKDF (reference sequence). CDR3 loop: CATSRRGNQPQHF. CDR3 bases: TGTGCCACCAGCAGAAGGGGGAATCAGCCCCAGCATTTT.

V is TRBV19 and J is TRBJ1-6; D call uncertain. V was trimmed by 5 bases and J by 8 bases, leaving 7 bases between them. Germline V CDR1 and CDR2: LNHDA, SQIVND (reference sequence). CDR3 length equals 12 residues. In nucleotides, the CDR3 is TGTGCCAGTAGTCCCCTTGATTCACCCCTCCACTTT. Translation: CASSPLDSPLHF.

The chain joins TRBV7-2 to TRBJ2-5; D gene ambiguous. Per the germline V gene, CDR1 is SGHTA and CDR2 is FQGNSA. V was pared by 5 bases and J by 5 bases, with 15 bases between. The CDR3 has 14 amino acids. CDR3 protein: CASSPRPTYETQYF. DNA of the CDR3: TGTGCCAGCAGCCCCCGCCCGACATATGAGACCCAGTACTTC. Combining the CDR3 with reference TRBV7-2 and TRBJ2-5 gives the whole variable domain GAGVSQSPSNKVTEKGKDVELRCDPISGHTALYWYRQSLGQGLEFLIYFQGNSAPDKSGLPSDRFSAERTGGSVSTLTIQRTQQEDSAVYLCASSPRPTYETQYFGPGTRLLVL.

The gene calls are TRBV3-1 (or the pseudogene TRBV3-2) and TRBJ2-4; D possibly corresponds to TRBD2 (6 bases). With 3 bases removed from V and 0 bases from J, the gap between germline ends came to 9 bases. Germline V lookup: CDR1 LGHDT, CDR2 YNNKEL (reference sequence). The CDR3 loop spans 15 amino acids. The DNA of the CDR3 is TGTGCCAGCAGCCAGGGGGGTTTAGCCAAAAACATTCAGTACTTC. The encoded protein is CASSQGGLAKNIQYF.

The J gene is TRBJ1-2, the V gene TRBV4-2; possibly TRBD1 for D (6 bases). V was clipped by 0 bases and J by 4 bases, with 15 bases between them. CDR1 and CDR2 (germline): LGHNA, YNFKEQ. There are 16 residues in the CDR3. The CDR3 DNA follows: TGTGCCAGCAGCCAAGATCTAGGGGACACCTTCTATGGCTACACCTTC. Residues: CASSQDLGDTFYGYTF.